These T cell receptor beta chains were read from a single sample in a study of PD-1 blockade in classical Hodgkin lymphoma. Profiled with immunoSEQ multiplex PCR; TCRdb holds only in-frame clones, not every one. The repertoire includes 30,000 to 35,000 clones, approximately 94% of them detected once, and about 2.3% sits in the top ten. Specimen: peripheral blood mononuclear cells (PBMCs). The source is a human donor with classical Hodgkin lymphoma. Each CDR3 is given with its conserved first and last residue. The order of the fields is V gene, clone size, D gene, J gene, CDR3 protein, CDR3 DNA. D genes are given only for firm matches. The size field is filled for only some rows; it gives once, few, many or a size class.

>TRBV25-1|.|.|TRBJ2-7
CASSEVLGKQYF
TGTGCCAGCAGTGAGGTTCTGGGCAAGCAGTACTTC
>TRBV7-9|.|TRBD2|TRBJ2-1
CASSASGSSYNEQFF
TGTGCCAGCAGCGCTAGCGGGAGCTCCTACAATGAGCAGTTCTTC
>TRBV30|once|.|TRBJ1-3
CAWSRGGESGNTIYF
TGTGCCTGGAGTCGAGGGGGAGAATCTGGAAACACCATATATTTT
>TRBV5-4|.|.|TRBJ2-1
CASSFGRNEQFF
TGTGCCAGCAGTTTCGGTAGGAATGAGCAGTTCTTC
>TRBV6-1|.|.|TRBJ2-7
CASSEQGAPEQYF
TGTGCCAGCAGTGAACAAGGAGCGCCCGAGCAGTACTTC
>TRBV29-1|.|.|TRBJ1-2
CSAVGDGYTF
TGCAGCGCTGTTGGGGATGGCTACACCTTC
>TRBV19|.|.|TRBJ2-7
CASSPGDSYEQYF
TGTGCCAGTAGCCCAGGGGATTCCTACGAGCAGTACTTC
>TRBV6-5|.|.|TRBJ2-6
CASSPNRDGANVLTF
TGTGCCAGCAGCCCGAACAGGGATGGGGCCAACGTCCTGACTTTC
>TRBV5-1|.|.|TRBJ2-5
CASSLGQGSQETQYF
TGCGCCAGCAGCTTGGGGCAGGGGTCACAAGAGACCCAGTACTTC
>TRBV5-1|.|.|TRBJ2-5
CASSFRETQYF
TGCGCCAGCAGCTTTCGAGAGACCCAGTACTTC
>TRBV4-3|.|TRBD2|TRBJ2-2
CASSQDGRAGELFF
TGCGCCAGCAGCCAAGATGGGAGGGCCGGGGAGCTGTTTTTT
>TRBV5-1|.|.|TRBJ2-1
CASSLDLYNEQFF
TGCGCCAGCAGCTTGGACCTGTACAATGAGCAGTTCTTC
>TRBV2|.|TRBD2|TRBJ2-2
CASSSPLAVTNTGELFF
TGTGCCAGCAGTTCCCCACTAGCGGTTACGAACACCGGGGAGCTGTTTTTT
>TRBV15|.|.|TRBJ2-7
CATSRDRGETYEQYF
TGTGCCACCAGCAGAGATAGGGGGGAGACCTACGAGCAGTACTTC
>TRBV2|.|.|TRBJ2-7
CASIDSPAYEQYF
TGTGCCAGCATCGACAGCCCTGCCTACGAGCAGTACTTC
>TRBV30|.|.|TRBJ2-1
CAWIPGPSYNEQFF
TGTGCCTGGATTCCGGGACCGAGTTACAATGAGCAGTTCTTC
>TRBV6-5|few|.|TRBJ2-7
CASRPRGDSYEQYF
TGTGCCAGCAGGCCCCGGGGCGATTCCTACGAGCAGTACTTC
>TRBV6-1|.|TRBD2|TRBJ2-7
CASSVKGEGEQYF
TGTGCCAGCAGTGTAAAAGGGGAGGGCGAGCAGTACTTC
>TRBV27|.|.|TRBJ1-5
CASSFLNQPQHF
TGTGCCAGCAGTTTTCTTAATCAGCCCCAGCATTTT
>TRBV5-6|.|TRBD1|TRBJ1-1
CASSSQYPTGGSHTEAFF
TGTGCCAGCAGCTCCCAATACCCGACAGGGGGCTCCCACACTGAAGCTTTCTTT
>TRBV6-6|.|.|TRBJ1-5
CASGGQPQHF
TGTGCCAGTGGGGGTCAGCCCCAGCATTTT
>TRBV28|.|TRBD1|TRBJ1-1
CASRSTGGRTEAFF
TGTGCCAGCAGGTCTACAGGGGGGAGGACTGAAGCTTTCTTT
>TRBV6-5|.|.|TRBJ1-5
CASSYRGSQPQHF
TGTGCCAGCAGTTACAGGGGAAGTCAGCCCCAGCATTTT
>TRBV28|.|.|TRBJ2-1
CASSLLGYEQFF
TGTGCCAGCAGTTTGTTAGGGTATGAGCAGTTCTTC
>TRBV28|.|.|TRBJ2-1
CASSSPWDEQFF
TGTGCCAGCAGCTCACCTTGGGATGAGCAGTTCTTC
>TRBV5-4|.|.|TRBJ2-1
CASSQMSSKDEQFF
TGTGCCAGCAGTCAGATGTCGTCGAAGGATGAGCAGTTCTTC
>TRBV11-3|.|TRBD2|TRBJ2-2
CASSSAGGTSSGELFF
TGTGCCAGCAGCTCAGCGGGGGGGACCTCAAGCGGGGAGCTGTTTTTT
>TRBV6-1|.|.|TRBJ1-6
CASSEDPSAGYRIHF
TGTGCCAGCAGTGAAGACCCCTCGGCCGGGTACAGGATCCACTTT
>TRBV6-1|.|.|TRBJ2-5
CASRRVGLQKETQYF
TGTGCCAGCAGGAGGGTGGGACTTCAAAAAGAGACCCAGTACTTC
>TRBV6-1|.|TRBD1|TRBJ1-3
CASSEAGQVGNTIYF
TGTGCCAGCAGTGAAGCAGGACAGGTCGGAAACACCATATATTTT
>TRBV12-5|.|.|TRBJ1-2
CASGLVPLLTLRGVLTNYGYTF
TGTGCTAGTGGTTTGGTTCCCCTTTTGACCCTCCGAGGGGTACTGACTAACTATGGCTACACCTTC
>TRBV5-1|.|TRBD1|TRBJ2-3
CASSLRQGADTQYF
TGCGCCAGCAGCTTGAGACAGGGAGCAGATACGCAGTATTTT
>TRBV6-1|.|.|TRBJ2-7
CASNVVKGVGEQYF
TGTGCCAGCAATGTGGTTAAGGGTGTGGGCGAGCAGTACTTC
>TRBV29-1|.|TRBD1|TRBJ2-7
CSARTGGYEQYF
TGCAGCGCCAGGACAGGGGGCTACGAGCAGTACTTC
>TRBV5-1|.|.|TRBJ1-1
CASSLYRDGNTEAFF
TGCGCCAGCAGCTTGTACCGGGACGGGAACACTGAAGCTTTCTTT
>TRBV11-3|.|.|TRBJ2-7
CASSPLDEQYF
TGTGCCAGCAGCCCCCTCGACGAGCAGTACTTC
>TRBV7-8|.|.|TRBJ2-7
CASSFQGGYEQYF
TGTGCCAGCAGCTTCCAGGGAGGCTACGAGCAGTACTTC
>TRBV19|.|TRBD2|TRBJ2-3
CASSITRLAGGDTQYF
TGTGCCAGTAGTATTACCCGACTAGCGGGAGGGGATACGCAGTATTTT
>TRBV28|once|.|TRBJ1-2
CASSLSGEGYGYTF
TGTGCCAGCAGTTTAAGTGGGGAAGGCTATGGCTACACCTTC
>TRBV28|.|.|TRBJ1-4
CASISGSLGEKLFF
TGTGCCAGCATTTCCGGATCTCTAGGGGAAAAACTGTTTTTT
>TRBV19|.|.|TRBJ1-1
CASNIVQGDAEASF
TGTGCCAGTAATATCGTACAGGGAGACGCTGAAGCTTCCTTT
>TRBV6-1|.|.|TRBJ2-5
CASRDTVMGFETQYF
TGTGCCAGCAGGGACACAGTCATGGGATTTGAGACCCAGTACTTC
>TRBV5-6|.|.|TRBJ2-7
CASSLGAGAFYEQYF
TGTGCCAGCAGCTTGGGGGCAGGGGCATTCTACGAGCAGTACTTC
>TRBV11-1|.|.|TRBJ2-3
CASSLEGLADTQYF
TGTGCCAGCAGCTTAGAGGGCCTGGCAGATACGCAGTATTTT
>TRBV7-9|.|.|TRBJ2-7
CASSQGGGLDYEQYF
TGTGCCAGCAGCCAGGGGGGCGGACTAGACTACGAGCAGTACTTC
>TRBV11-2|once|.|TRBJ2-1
CASSLFRPRARDEQFF
TGTGCCAGCAGCCTTTTCCGACCCAGGGCTCGGGATGAGCAGTTCTTC
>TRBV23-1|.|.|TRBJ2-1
CASSQTGTRTPNEQFF
TGCGCCAGCAGTCAAACCGGGACGAGAACCCCCAATGAGCAGTTCTTC
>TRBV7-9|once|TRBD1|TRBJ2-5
CASSFRTGGETQYF
TGTGCCAGCAGCTTCAGGACAGGGGGAGAGACCCAGTACTTC
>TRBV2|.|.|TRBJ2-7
CASSEGLDLGTYEQYF
TGTGCCAGCAGTGAGGGATTGGACCTCGGCACCTACGAGCAGTACTTC
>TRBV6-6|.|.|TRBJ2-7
CASSYSPGWEQYF
TGTGCCAGCAGTTACTCTCCAGGGTGGGAGCAGTACTTC
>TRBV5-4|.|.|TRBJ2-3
CASGSQGRGTDTQYF
TGTGCCAGCGGCAGTCAAGGGCGCGGCACAGATACGCAGTATTTT
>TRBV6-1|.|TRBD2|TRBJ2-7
CASSPQGGVSYEQYF
TGTGCCAGCAGCCCGCAGGGAGGGGTCTCCTACGAGCAGTACTTC
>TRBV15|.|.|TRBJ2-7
CATSRGSGVHEQYF
TGTGCCACCAGCAGAGGGTCAGGGGTCCACGAGCAGTACTTC
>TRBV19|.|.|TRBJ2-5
CASIGGGAGQETQYF
TGTGCCAGTATAGGAGGGGGCGCGGGGCAAGAGACCCAGTACTTC
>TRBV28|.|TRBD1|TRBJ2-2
CASSFGTGVDTGELFF
TGTGCCAGCAGTTTCGGAACAGGGGTGGACACCGGGGAGCTGTTTTTT
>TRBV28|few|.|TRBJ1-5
CASSFGLSAQSNQPQHF
TGTGCCAGCAGTTTCGGCCTTTCAGCCCAGAGCAATCAGCCCCAGCATTTT
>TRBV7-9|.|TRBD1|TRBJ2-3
CASSLLPDRGYTQYF
TGTGCCAGCAGCTTACTCCCTGACAGGGGGTACACGCAGTATTTT